This TCR beta chain is from a study of coeliac disease. Germline CDR1 reads SQVTM; CDR2 reads ANQGSEA. V lost 4 bases to trimming and J lost 0 bases, with 16 bases between them. The CDR3 spans 15 residues. Study-wide points: Of coeliac lamina propria samples, 9 of 18 held published gliadin-specific TRB sequences, versus 1 of 6 controls. Largely private TRB repertoires meant most sequences were sample-unique.

Produced via immunoSEQ multiplex PCR; TCRdb's table is partial and in-frame only. In the table there are approximately 3,500 clones, approximately 75% of which are singletons. This clone was picked up a small number of times. Its antigen is not identified. The sequencing input was lymphocytes from the gut lamina propria. The chain recombines TRBV29-1 with TRBJ2-7; D not certain. The TCR originated in an elderly man without celiac disease. This CDR3 is CSVGNDNLISYEQYF. DNA for the CDR3: TGCAGCGTTGGAAATGACAACTTGATCTCCTACGAGCAGTACTTC.